This T cell receptor beta chain was sequenced in a study of T cells in localized non-small cell lung cancer. Assay: immunoSEQ multiplex PCR; the TCRdb copy retains only in-frame clones and omits some. The sample lists 65,000 to 95,000 clones, over 70% occurring once. On this clone: What it binds is unknown.

Deletions cut 6 bases from V and 0 bases from J, with 14 bases between. The CDR3 consists of 15 residues. Germline V gives CDR1 SGHVS, CDR2 FQNEAQ. Study-wide findings and caveats: In uninvolved adjacent lung, T cell clonality reached its highest value, exceeding tumor.

V and J are TRBV7-8 and TRBJ1-1; weak D call: TRBD1 (6 bases). This TCR came from a man aged 40 to 69 with stage II squamous cell lung carcinoma. Material: PBMCs, obtained before any cancer treatment. CDR3 DNA: TGTGCCAGCAGACTTAATCAGGGGTTGAACACTGAAGCTTTCTTT. Amino acids: CASRLNQGLNTEAFF.